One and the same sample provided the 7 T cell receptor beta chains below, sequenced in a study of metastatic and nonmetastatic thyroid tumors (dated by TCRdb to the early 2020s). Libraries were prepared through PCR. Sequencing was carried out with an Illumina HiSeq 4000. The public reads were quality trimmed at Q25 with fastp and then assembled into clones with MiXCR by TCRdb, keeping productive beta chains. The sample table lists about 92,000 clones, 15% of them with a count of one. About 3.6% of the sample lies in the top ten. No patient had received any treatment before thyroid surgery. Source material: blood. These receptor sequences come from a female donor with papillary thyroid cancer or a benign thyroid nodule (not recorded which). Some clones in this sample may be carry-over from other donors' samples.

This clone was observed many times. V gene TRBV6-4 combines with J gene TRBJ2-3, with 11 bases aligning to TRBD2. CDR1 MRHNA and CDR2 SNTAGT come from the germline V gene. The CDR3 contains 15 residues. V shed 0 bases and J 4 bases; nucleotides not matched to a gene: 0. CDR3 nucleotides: TGTGCCAGCAGTGACTCTAGCGGGGGGGCAGATACGCAGTATTTT. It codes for CASSDSSGGADTQYF.

The DNA of the CDR3 is TGTGCCAGCAGCAACCAATTTGGCGAGCAGTACTTC. Translating gives CASSNQFGEQYF. This chain connects TRBV7-2 to TRBJ2-7, with D uncertain. The V and J ends lost 5 bases and 6 bases respectively, with 11 bases between them. Germline lookup yields CDR1 SGHTA and CDR2 FQGNSA. This CDR3 contains 12 residues. The full variable domain, in which reference TRBV7-2 and TRBJ2-7 provide the parts outside the CDR3, is GAGVSQSPSNKVTEKGKDVELRCDPISGHTALYWYRQSLGQGLEFLIYFQGNSAPDKSGLPSDRFSAERTGGSVSTLTIQRTQQEDSAVYLCASSNQFGEQYFGPGTRLTVT.

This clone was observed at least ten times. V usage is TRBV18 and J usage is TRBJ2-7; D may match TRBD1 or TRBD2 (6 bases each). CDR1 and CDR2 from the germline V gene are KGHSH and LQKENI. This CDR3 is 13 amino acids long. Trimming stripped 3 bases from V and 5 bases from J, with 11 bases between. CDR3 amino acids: CASSPSEGDEQYF. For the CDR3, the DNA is TGTGCCAGCTCACCGTCGGAGGGGGACGAGCAGTACTTC.

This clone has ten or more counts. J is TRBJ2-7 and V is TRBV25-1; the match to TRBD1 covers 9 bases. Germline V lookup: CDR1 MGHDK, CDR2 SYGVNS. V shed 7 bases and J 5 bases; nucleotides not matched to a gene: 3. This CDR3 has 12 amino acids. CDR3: CASTRTGDEQYF. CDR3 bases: TGTGCCAGCACCCGGACAGGGGACGAGCAGTACTTC.

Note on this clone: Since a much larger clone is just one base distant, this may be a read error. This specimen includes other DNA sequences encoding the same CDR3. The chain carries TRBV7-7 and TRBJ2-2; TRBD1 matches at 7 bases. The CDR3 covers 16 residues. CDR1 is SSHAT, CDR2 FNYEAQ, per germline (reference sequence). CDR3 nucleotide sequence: TGTGCTAGCAGCTCCCAGACAGGGCTGAACACTGGGGAGCTGTTTTTT. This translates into CASSSQTGLNTGELFF. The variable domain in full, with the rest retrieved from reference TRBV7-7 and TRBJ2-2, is GAGVSQSPRYKVTKRGQDVTLRCDPISSHATLYWYQQALGQGPEFLTYFNYEAQPDKSGLPSDRFSAERPEGSISTLTIQRTEQRDSAMYRCASSSQTGLNTGELFFGEGSRLTVL.

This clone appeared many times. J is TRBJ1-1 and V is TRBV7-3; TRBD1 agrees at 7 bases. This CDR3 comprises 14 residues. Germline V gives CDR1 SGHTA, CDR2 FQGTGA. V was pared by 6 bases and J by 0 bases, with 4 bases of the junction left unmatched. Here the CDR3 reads CASRSGQLNTEAFF. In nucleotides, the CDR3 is TGTGCCAGCAGATCGGGACAGTTGAACACTGAAGCTTTCTTT. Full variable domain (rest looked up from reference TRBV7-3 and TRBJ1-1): GAGVSQTPSNKVTEKGKYVELRCDPISGHTALYWYRQSLGQGPEFLIYFQGTGAADDSGLPNDRFFAVRPEGSVSTLKIQRTERGDSAVYLCASRSGQLNTEAFFGQGTRLTVV.

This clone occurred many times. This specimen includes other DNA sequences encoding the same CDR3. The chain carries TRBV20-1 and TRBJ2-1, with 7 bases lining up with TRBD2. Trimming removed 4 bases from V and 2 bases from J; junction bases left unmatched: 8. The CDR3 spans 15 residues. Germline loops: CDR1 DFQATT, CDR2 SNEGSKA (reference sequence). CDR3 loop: CSATGTTGAYNEQFF. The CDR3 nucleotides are TGCAGTGCTACCGGGACTACGGGGGCCTACAATGAGCAGTTCTTC.